This note documents a single TCR beta chain sequence. Its antigen is not identified. The CDR3 has 12 amino acids. In germline, CDR1 is SNHLY, CDR2 FYNNEI. Trimming pared 3 bases from V and 6 bases from J, leaving 5 bases between. This entry belongs to a study of T cell responses to AZD1222 COVID-19 vaccine. Study-level information: Recipients boosted at about 4 weeks or about 12 weeks are pooled.

General study results and limits: Repertoire sampling occurred only after the peak T cell response. Elevations in Spike-specific TCR breadth and depth followed administration of two AZD1222 doses. Females made up more of the donors, who were largely white British, and clonal diversity may have come out too low.

The table came from immunoSEQ multiplex PCR; TCRdb's copy has only in-frame clones and leaves some out. The profile covers approximately 90,000 clones, with approximately 83% appearing a single time and approximately 7.9% taken by the ten largest. The chain joins TRBV2 to TRBJ2-2; D unresolved. The specimen was peripheral blood, collected on day 0 of AZD1222 vaccination. The receptor's source is an adult in good health. The CDR3 coding sequence is TGTGCCAGCAGTGAGCCTCCCGGGGAGCTGTTTTTT. Its protein is CASSEPPGELFF.